This T cell receptor (beta chain) was observed in a study of CD8 T cells in ankylosing spondylitis. As concerns this clonotype: Its antigen remains unidentified.

Study-wide points: Matched ankylosing spondylitis synovial fluid reportedly showed significant enrichment of disease-linked clones. Within ankylosing spondylitis blood, a TCR beta motif made up of seven to nine highly homologous variants appeared to be characteristic.

Each TCR beta library was made by quantitative 5'-RACE that incorporated molecular barcodes. TCRdb independently ran MiXCR on the 5' RACE reads; one entry per CDR3 protein. The sample shows approximately 220,000 distinct CDR3 sequences, about 10% of them seen only once. Per germline, CDR1 MNHNS and CDR2 SASEGT. The CDR3 sequence is 14 residues long. Trimming at V came to 6 bases and at J to 5 bases, leaving 6 bases not matched to a gene. The chain couples TRBV6-1 to TRBJ2-5; 10 bases match TRBD2. The TCR was taken from a male donor with ankylosing spondylitis or in good health (not recorded which). The sequenced sample was blood, either unsorted or a sorted T cell fraction (not recorded which). CDR3: CASRSGLASETQYF. In DNA, the CDR3 is TGTGCCAGCAGATCGGGACTAGCGAGCGAGACCCAGTACTTC.